This TCR beta chain was captured in a study of T cell repertoires in cytomegalovirus infection (dated by TCRdb to the late 2010s). Study-level background: The HLA type of each donor mattered for the analysis, because public TCR beta signatures pointed to carriage of CMV infection along with the matching HLA type. The research as a whole found: In both this cohort and an independent cohort of 350 to 400 donors, the cumulative frequency of public TCR beta family members distinguished carriers of CMV infection plus the relevant HLA type. The ex vivo response was dominated by HLA-C-restricted CMV-specific TCR beta clonotypes, and the single most frequent clonotype in two of eight donors was supplied by these HLA-C-restricted clonotypes.

TCRdb names Illumina HiSeq 1500 as the instrument used. TCRdb trimmed public reads at Q25 via fastp, called clones via MiXCR and kept in-frame beta chains. Rows with one shared CDR3 protein collapse into an entry with the most common genes and DNA. In all, the sample holds 200,000 to 300,000 distinct CDR3 sequences, and roughly an eighth of those were seen once. Clones ranked in the top ten supply 1.6% of the sample. In this sample, this clonotype turned up many times. Its recognized antigen is unknown. One base away there is no much larger clone; base qualities are not given. CDR3 length: 14 amino acids, cysteine to phenylalanine. Only the CDR3 region is kept as DNA, spanning 42 bases read in frame from base 1. Here V drops 3 bases and J drops 3 bases, and the junction holds 3 bases not matched to any gene. As encoded in the germline V gene (reference sequence), CDR1 is LNHDA while CDR2 is SQIVND.

This clonotype was obtained from a human donor in good health (CMV status not recorded). Some clones in this sample may be carry-over from other donors' samples. The sample consisted of PBMCs. This chain is built from TRBV19 and TRBJ1-1, and 8 bases in between align with TRBD1. The CDR3 sequence is CASSIQGADTEAFF. The bases read TGTGCCAGTAGTATCCAGGGGGCGGACACTGAAGCTTTCTTT.